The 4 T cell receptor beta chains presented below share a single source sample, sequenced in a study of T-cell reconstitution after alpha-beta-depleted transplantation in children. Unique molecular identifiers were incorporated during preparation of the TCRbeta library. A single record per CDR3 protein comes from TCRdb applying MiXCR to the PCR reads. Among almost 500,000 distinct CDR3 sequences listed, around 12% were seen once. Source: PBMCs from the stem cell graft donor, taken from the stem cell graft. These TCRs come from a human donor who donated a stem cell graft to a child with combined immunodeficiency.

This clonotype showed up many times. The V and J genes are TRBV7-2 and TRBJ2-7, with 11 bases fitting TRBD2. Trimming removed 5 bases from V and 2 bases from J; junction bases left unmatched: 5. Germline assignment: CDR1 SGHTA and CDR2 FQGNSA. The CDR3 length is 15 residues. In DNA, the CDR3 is TGTGCCAGCAGCCCTCTAGCGGGAGGCCCCTACGAGCAGTACTTC. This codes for CASSPLAGGPYEQYF.

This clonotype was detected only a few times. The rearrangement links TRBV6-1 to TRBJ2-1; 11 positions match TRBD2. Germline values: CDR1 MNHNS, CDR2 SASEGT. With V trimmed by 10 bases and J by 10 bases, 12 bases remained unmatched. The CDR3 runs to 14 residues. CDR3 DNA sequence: TGTGCCACCCGAACTAGCGGGAGATCATGGGAGCAGTTCTTC. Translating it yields CATRTSGRSWEQFF.

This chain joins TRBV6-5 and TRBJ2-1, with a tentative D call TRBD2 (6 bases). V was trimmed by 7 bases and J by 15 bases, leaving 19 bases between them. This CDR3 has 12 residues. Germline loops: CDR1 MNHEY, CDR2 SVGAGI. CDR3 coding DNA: TGTGCCAGCACCGTAGCGGTGGGGCCCCCGTTCTTC. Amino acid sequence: CASTVAVGPPFF.

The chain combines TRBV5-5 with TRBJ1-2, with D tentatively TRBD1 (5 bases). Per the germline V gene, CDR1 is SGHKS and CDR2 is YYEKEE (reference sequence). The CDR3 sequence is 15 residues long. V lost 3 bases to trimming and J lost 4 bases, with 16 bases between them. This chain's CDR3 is CASSSSRAITYGYTF. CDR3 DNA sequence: TGTGCCAGCAGCTCCTCCAGGGCTATAACCTATGGCTACACCTTC.